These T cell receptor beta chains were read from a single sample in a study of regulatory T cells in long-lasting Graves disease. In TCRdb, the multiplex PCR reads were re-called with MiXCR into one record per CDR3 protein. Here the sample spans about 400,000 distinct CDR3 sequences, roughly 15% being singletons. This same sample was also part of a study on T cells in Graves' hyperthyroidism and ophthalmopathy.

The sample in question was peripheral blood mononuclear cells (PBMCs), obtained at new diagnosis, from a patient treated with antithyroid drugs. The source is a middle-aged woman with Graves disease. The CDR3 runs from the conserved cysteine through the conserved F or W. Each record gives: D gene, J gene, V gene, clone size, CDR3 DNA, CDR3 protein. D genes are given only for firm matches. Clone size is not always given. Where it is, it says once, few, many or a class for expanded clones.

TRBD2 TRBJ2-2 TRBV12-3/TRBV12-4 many TGTGCCAGCAGTTTCGGCGGGGGTCACGCCGGGGAGCTGTTTTTT CASSFGGGHAGELFF
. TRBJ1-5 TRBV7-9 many TGTGCCAGCAGCTTGCGGTCGGGGACAAGTCCAAGCAATCAGCCCCAGCATTTT CASSLRSGTSPSNQPQHF
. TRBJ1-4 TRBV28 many TGTGCCACCTTAGAGACGGGATCTAATGAAAAACTGTTTTTT CATLETGSNEKLFF
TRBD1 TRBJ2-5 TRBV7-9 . TGTGCCAGCAGCTTAGTTTCGACAGGGGCCCAAGAGACCCAGTACTTC CASSLVSTGAQETQYF
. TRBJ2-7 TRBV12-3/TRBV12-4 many TGTGCCAGCAGTTTAGGAGCCAGGGGCGGGAGATCCGACGAGCAGTACTTC CASSLGARGGRSDEQYF
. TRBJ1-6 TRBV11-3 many TGTGCCAGCAGCTCTGTGGGAGGGAATTCACCCCTCCACTTT CASSSVGGNSPLHF
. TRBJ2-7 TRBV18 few TGTGCCAGCTCACCTCCGGGCCCCACGGCCCACGAGCGGTACTTC CASSPPGPTAHERYF
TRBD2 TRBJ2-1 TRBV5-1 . TGCGCCAGCAGCTTGGGGGGACTAGCTCGGAATGAGCAGTTCTTC CASSLGGLARNEQFF
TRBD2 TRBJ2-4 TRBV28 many TGTGCCAGCAGTTTATGGAATACTAGCGGGATACTAGCCAAAAACATTCAGTACTTC CASSLWNTSGILAKNIQYF
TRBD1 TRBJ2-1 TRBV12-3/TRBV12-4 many TGTGCCAGCAGCCACAGGGGACGTGTGAATGAGCAGTTCTTC CASSHRGRVNEQFF